This entry lists 28 T cell receptor beta chains sequenced from one sample in a study of early T cells in non-severe SARS-CoV-2 infection. TCRdb used MiXCR to reprocess the 5' RACE reads, holding one entry per CDR3 protein. The sample consists of tens of thousands of distinct CDR3 sequences, roughly 12% of them appearing once. The source material was whole blood, sampled at baseline. The source of these receptors is an adult who was a healthcare worker with PCR-confirmed SARS-CoV-2 infection or an uninfected control (not recorded which).

The chain is built from TRBV5-1 and TRBJ1-1; D not certain. CDR3 length equals 15 residues. V was clipped by 1 base and J by 5 bases, with 15 bases between them. Germline V gene data show CDR1 as SGHRS and CDR2 as YFSETQ. The CDR3 bases are TGCGCCAGCAGCTTGTATGGAGGTCAAGGGACTGAAGCTTTCTTT. Its translation: CASSLYGGQGTEAFF.

This clonotype was seen repeatedly, ten times or more. This chain uses TRBV27 with TRBJ2-3; unclear D gene. From germline, CDR1 is MNHEY and CDR2 SMNVEV (reference sequence). The V end lost 6 bases, the J end lost 2 bases, and 9 bases lay between the germline ends. This CDR3 region has 13 residues. The CDR3 spells CASRLRNTDTQYF. The DNA of the CDR3 is TGTGCCAGCAGGTTGAGAAACACAGATACGCAGTATTTT.

In nucleotides, the CDR3 is TGTGCCAGCAGCTGGACAGCTAACTATGGCTACACCTTC. It encodes CASSWTANYGYTF. The chain has TRBV7-9 and TRBJ1-2, with D possibly being TRBD1 (6 bases). Germline lookup yields CDR1 SEHNR and CDR2 FQNEAQ (reference sequence). The V end was cut by 4 bases, the J end by 0 bases, with 6 bases between. The CDR3 is 13 amino acids. Based on the CDR3 plus reference TRBV7-9 and TRBJ1-2, the full variable domain is DTGVSQNPRHKITKRGQNVTFRCDPISEHNRLYWYRQTLGQGPEFLTYFQNEAQLEKSRLLSDRFSAERPKGSFSTLEIQRTEQGDSAMYLCASSWTANYGYTFGSGTRLTVV.

The gene calls are TRBV21-1 and TRBJ2-1; TRBD2 is taken as the D call from the table, unchecked against the DNA. TRBV21-1 is described as a pseudogene. CDR3 length: 15 residues. In DNA form, the CDR3 reads TGTGCCAGCAGCACTAGCGGGGGGGCCGTTGATGAGCAGTTCTTC. Residues: CASSTSGGAVDEQFF.

This clonotype turned up a few times. This chain joins TRBV7-2 and TRBJ2-7; D gene unclear. The germline V gene has CDR1 SGHTA and CDR2 FQGNSA. The CDR3 has 14 residues. V dropped 2 bases and J dropped 5 bases, with 13 bases sitting between them. The CDR3 DNA reads TGTGCCAGCAGCTTATTGACCGTAGGCCACGAGCAGTACTTC. It codes for CASSLLTVGHEQYF.

This clonotype was counted at least ten times. The V call is TRBV20-1, the J call TRBJ2-5, with 12 bases matching TRBD2. V lost 5 bases to trimming and J lost 2 bases; unmatched junction nucleotides: 6. CDR3 length: 15 residues. CDR1 and CDR2 from the germline V gene are DFQATT and SNEGSKA (reference sequence). CDR3 nucleotides: TGCAGTGCTTACAGAGGACTAGCGGGGCAAGAGACCCAGTACTTC. It translates to CSAYRGLAGQETQYF.

V usage is TRBV7-6 and J usage is TRBJ2-1; 7 positions match TRBD2. The V gene end was trimmed by 4 bases and the J gene end by 0 bases; junction bases not matched to a gene: 3. There are 15 residues in the CDR3. Germline CDR1 reads SGHVS; CDR2 reads FNYEAQ. CDR3 in DNA: TGTGCCAGCAGCTCAGGGAGGGACTCCTACAATGAGCAGTTCTTC. Amino acid sequence: CASSSGRDSYNEQFF.

This chain links TRBV12-3 or TRBV12-4 with TRBJ1-1; 9 bases fit TRBD1. CDR3 size: 15 residues. The J segment lost 5 bases and the V segment lost 3 bases, leaving 7 bases of the junction unmatched. This CDR3 reads CASSFETGGWTEAFF. In DNA form, the CDR3 reads TGTGCCAGCAGTTTTGAAACAGGGGGCTGGACTGAAGCTTTCTTT.

This clonotype was observed many times. This chain links TRBV7-2 with TRBJ2-1, with a possible D match to TRBD2 (6 bases). This CDR3 is 14 amino acids long. From germline, CDR1 is SGHTA and CDR2 FQGNSA. V was shortened by 5 bases and J by 7 bases, with 15 bases between the two germline ends. CDR3 region: CASSPGTVVNEQFF. The CDR3 DNA reads as TGTGCCAGCAGCCCGGGGACTGTAGTAAATGAGCAGTTCTTC.

There are many counts of this clonotype. The chain links TRBV4-1 to TRBJ2-7; the D is unclear. This CDR3 region has 14 residues. Germline assignment: CDR1 MGHRA and CDR2 YSYEKL. With 4 bases removed from V and 0 bases from J, the gap between germline ends came to 10 bases. Written as DNA, the CDR3 is TGCGCCAGCAGCCGAGAAATCAGCTCCTACGAGCAGTACTTC. Translated: CASSREISSYEQYF.

This chain uses TRBV12-2 with TRBJ2-1; TRBD2 reflects the table's D call only, with no check against the DNA. TRBV12-2 constitutes a pseudogene. This CDR3 is built from 18 residues. CDR3 protein: CASRLAWGGSRPYNEQFF. In DNA, the CDR3 is TGTGCAAGTCGCTTAGCGTGGGGCGGGAGCAGACCCTACAATGAGCAGTTCTTC.

The CDR3 DNA is TGCGCCAGCAGCTTGTCCCTACTAGGGGACACTGAAGCTTTCTTT. Residues: CASSLSLLGDTEAFF. The chain combines TRBV5-1 with TRBJ1-1, with D possibly matching TRBD1 (5 bases). Trimming removed 1 base from V and 3 bases from J, with 13 bases in between. This CDR3 has 15 residues. Germline assignment: CDR1 SGHRS and CDR2 YFSETQ.

The chain couples TRBV29-1 to TRBJ2-3, with a weak D call TRBD2 (6 bases). The ends were cut back, 4 bases at V and 3 bases at J, with 11 bases in the middle. The CDR3 length is 13 residues. Germline V gene sequence: CDR1 SQVTM, CDR2 ANQGSEA. DNA of the CDR3: TGCAGCGTTGCTGGACTATTAACAGATACGCAGTATTTT. It codes for CSVAGLLTDTQYF.

This clonotype was seen many times. The genes are TRBV20-1 and TRBJ2-7; D could derive from TRBD1 or TRBD2 (7 bases each). The CDR3 is made up of 14 amino acids. Deletions cut 3 bases from V and 7 bases from J, with 19 bases between. Per germline, CDR1 DFQATT and CDR2 SNEGSKA (reference sequence). The CDR3 loop is CSARQGGEMGEQYF. CDR3 DNA: TGCAGTGCTAGGCAGGGGGGGGAGATGGGAGAGCAGTACTTC.

The chain carries TRBV20-1 and TRBJ2-7; the match to TRBD2 covers 9 bases. CDR1 is DFQATT, CDR2 SNEGSKA, per germline (reference sequence). This CDR3 region has 15 residues. Trimming at V came to 0 bases and at J to 1 base, leaving 4 bases not matched to a gene. The DNA of the CDR3 is TGCAGTGCTAGAGACCTAGCGGGATCTTCCTACGAGCAGTACTTC. This translates into CSARDLAGSSYEQYF.

This clonotype came up a few times. V and J are TRBV5-5 and TRBJ1-1; 9 bases line up with TRBD1. Germline V CDR1 and CDR2: SGHKS, YYEKEE (reference sequence). Germline trimming cut 0 bases from V and 11 bases from J; bases unmatched to any gene: 11. The CDR3 spans 15 residues. Here the CDR3 DNA reads TGTGCCAGCAGCTTGGCCCTGGGACAGGGACGCAAGGCTTTCTTT. This translates into CASSLALGQGRKAFF.

The chain employs TRBV2 and TRBJ1-2, with a tentative D call TRBD1 (6 bases). Germline assignment: CDR1 SNHLY and CDR2 FYNNEI. The CDR3 loop spans 13 amino acids. V lost 5 bases to trimming and J lost 7 bases, with 14 bases between them. As DNA, the CDR3 is TGTGCCAGCAGTCGGGACATCGTTGGTGGCTACACCTTC. Protein: CASSRDIVGGYTF.

The sample holds a few counts of this clonotype. V is TRBV6-1 and J is TRBJ2-3, with D perhaps TRBD1 (5 bases). Trimming stripped 1 base from V and 4 bases from J, with 12 bases between. From germline, CDR1 is MNHNS and CDR2 SASEGT. The CDR3 is 15 residues long. As DNA, the CDR3 is TGTGCCAGCAGTGAAGTCGGCAGGGCGGCAGATACGCAGTATTTT. Protein: CASSEVGRAADTQYF.

This clonotype was counted only a few times. The J gene is TRBJ1-2, the V gene TRBV12-3 or TRBV12-4, with D maybe TRBD1 (5 bases). V lost 6 bases and J 3 bases, leaving 14 bases between the germline ends. CDR3 length: 14 amino acids. CDR3 nucleotides: TGTGCCAGCAGGGTCGGGACGGTGGACTATGGCTACACCTTC. Protein: CASRVGTVDYGYTF.

This clonotype was picked up a small number of times. The chain is built from TRBV12-3 or TRBV12-4 and TRBJ2-5; D remains unclear. Trimming removed 3 bases from V and 7 bases from J, with 12 bases in between. This CDR3 comprises 13 residues. CDR3 DNA sequence: TGTGCCAGCAGTTTGGAGCAATTGGGGACCCAGTACTTC. Translated, it gives CASSLEQLGTQYF.

This clonotype was counted a few times. V is TRBV5-1 and J is TRBJ2-5, with D unclear. The length of the CDR3 is 14 residues. CDR1 SGHRS and CDR2 YFSETQ come from the germline V gene. The V and J ends lost 1 base and 2 bases respectively, with 9 bases between them. CDR3 in amino acids: CASSLFAEQETQYF. CDR3 nucleotides: TGCGCCAGCAGCTTGTTCGCAGAGCAAGAGACCCAGTACTTC.

The CDR3 nucleotides read TGTGCCAGCAGCTTAGGGAAAAACAATGAGCAGTTCTTC. Protein product: CASSLGKNNEQFF. V usage is TRBV11-2 and J usage is TRBJ2-1, with no clear D. Germline V CDR1 and CDR2: SGHAT, FQNNGV. Trimming stripped 1 base from V and 5 bases from J, with 6 bases between. The CDR3 runs 13 residues.

This chain connects TRBV20-1 to TRBJ2-3; D is tentatively TRBD1 or TRBD2 (6 bases each). Trimming pared 6 bases from V and 2 bases from J, leaving 15 bases between. The CDR3 contains 14 residues. Germline lookup yields CDR1 DFQATT and CDR2 SNEGSKA (reference sequence). DNA for the CDR3: TGCAGTGCCCGGGGGCCTTCTAACACAGATACGCAGTATTTT. Amino acids: CSARGPSNTDTQYF.

This clonotype was detected only a few times. The chain combines TRBV27 with TRBJ2-2; 7 bases match TRBD2. CDR1 and CDR2 (germline): MNHEY, SMNVEV (reference sequence). Losses at the gene ends were 9 bases for V and 1 base for J; bases not matched to a gene: 8. CDR3 length: 15 residues. CDR3 loop: CASLGGQGNTGELFF. The CDR3 DNA follows: TGTGCCAGTCTGGGAGGGCAGGGGAACACCGGGGAGCTGTTTTTT.

This clonotype was detected a few times. This chain links TRBV29-1 with TRBJ2-5; 8 bases match TRBD2. The germline gives CDR1 SQVTM, CDR2 ANQGSEA. Losses at the gene ends were 8 bases for V and 5 bases for J; bases not matched to a gene: 10. The CDR3 has 13 residues. CDR3 residues: CSYEGSGSETQYF. DNA for the CDR3: TGCAGCTATGAAGGGAGCGGGAGTGAGACCCAGTACTTC.

This clonotype appeared a few times. The V call is TRBV30, the J call TRBJ1-1; possibly TRBD1 for D (5 bases). Germline CDR1 GTSNPN, CDR2 SVGIG (reference sequence). CDR3 size: 13 residues. The germline V and J ends were trimmed by 0 bases and 4 bases, with 9 bases remaining between them. The CDR3 loop reads CAWSVTRGTEAFF. The CDR3 DNA reads as TGTGCCTGGAGTGTTACAAGGGGCACTGAAGCTTTCTTT.

This chain uses TRBV10-2 with TRBJ1-1, with D hard to call. Between the trimmed V and J ends, which lost 4 bases and 3 bases, there was a span of 9 bases. In germline, CDR1 is WSHSY, CDR2 SAAADI. The CDR3 consists of 13 residues. The CDR3 loop is CASSVRRYTEAFF. The CDR3 DNA follows: TGCGCCAGCAGTGTCAGGCGGTACACTGAAGCTTTCTTT.

At least ten counts were recorded for this clonotype. The gene calls are TRBV7-2 and TRBJ1-1, with D perhaps TRBD1 (5 bases). This CDR3 is 15 amino acids long. CDR1 is SGHTA, CDR2 FQGNSA, per germline. Trimming removed 6 bases at V and 0 bases at J, with 14 bases between. The CDR3 sequence is CASRGSTVVNTEAFF. The CDR3 DNA is TGTGCCAGCAGGGGATCGACAGTCGTGAACACTGAAGCTTTCTTT.